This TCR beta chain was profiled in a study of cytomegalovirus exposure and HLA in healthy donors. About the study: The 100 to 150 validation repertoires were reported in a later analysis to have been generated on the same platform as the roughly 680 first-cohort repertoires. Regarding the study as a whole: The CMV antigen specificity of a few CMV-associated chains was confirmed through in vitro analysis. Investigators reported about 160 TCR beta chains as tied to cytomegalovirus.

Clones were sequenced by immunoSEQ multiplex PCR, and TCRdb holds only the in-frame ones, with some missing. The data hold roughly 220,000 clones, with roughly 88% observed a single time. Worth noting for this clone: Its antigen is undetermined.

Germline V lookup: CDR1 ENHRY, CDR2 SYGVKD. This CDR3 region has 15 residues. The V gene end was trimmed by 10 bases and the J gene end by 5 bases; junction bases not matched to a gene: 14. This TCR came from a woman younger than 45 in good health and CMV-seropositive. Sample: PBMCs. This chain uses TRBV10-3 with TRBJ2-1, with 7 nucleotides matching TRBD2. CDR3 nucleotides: TGTGCCAGCCGCCCGCCCACCGGGACTAACAATGAGCAGTTCTTC. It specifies CASRPPTGTNNEQFF.